The rows below give T cell receptor beta chains drawn from one sample of a study of shared clonotypes between healthy human individuals. Some clones are missing from TCRdb's copy, which holds only in-frame ones; the method was immunoSEQ multiplex PCR. The table has 550,000 to 800,000 clones, roughly 70% seen once. Sequenced input: memory CD4+ T cells sorted from blood. The receptors come from a woman aged 25 to 45 in good health. CDR3s include the opening cysteine and the closing phenylalanine or tryptophan. A D gene is named only where the DNA matches it firmly. Clone sizes are given selectively: once, few, many, or a class where the clone is expanded.

clone_size: -; d_call: TRBD1; v_call: TRBV27; j_call: TRBJ1-2; cdr3_nt: TGTGCCAGCAGACTAGTAACAGGGGCCAGTGGCTACACCTTC; cdr3_aa: CASRLVTGASGYTF
clone_size: once; d_call: TRBD1; v_call: TRBV6-9; j_call: TRBJ2-7; cdr3_nt: TGTGCCAGCAACCCTTACACCGGGACAGGGGTATACGAGCAGTACTTC; cdr3_aa: CASNPYTGTGVYEQYF
clone_size: -; d_call: TRBD2; v_call: TRBV19; j_call: TRBJ2-7; cdr3_nt: TGTGCCAGTAGTCGTGGACTAGAAGGACTCCAGTACTTC; cdr3_aa: CASSRGLEGLQYF
clone_size: few; d_call: TRBD1; v_call: TRBV6-4; j_call: TRBJ2-6; cdr3_nt: TGTGCCAGCAGCGGACAGGGCATCTCTGGGGCCAACGTCCTGACTTTC; cdr3_aa: CASSGQGISGANVLTF
clone_size: few; d_call: -; v_call: TRBV19; j_call: TRBJ1-5; cdr3_nt: TGTGCCAGTAGTCCAGCCATAGAGAGTCAGCCCCAGCATTTT; cdr3_aa: CASSPAIESQPQHF
clone_size: -; d_call: -; v_call: TRBV25-1; j_call: TRBJ1-1; cdr3_nt: TGTGCCAGCAGTGAATACTGGATGAACACTGAAGCTTTCTTT; cdr3_aa: CASSEYWMNTEAFF
clone_size: -; d_call: -; v_call: TRBV6-6; j_call: TRBJ1-5; cdr3_nt: TGTGCCAGCAGTTACGCCGCGGTTGGGCAGCCCCAGCATTTT; cdr3_aa: CASSYAAVGQPQHF
clone_size: -; d_call: TRBD2; v_call: TRBV28; j_call: TRBJ2-7; cdr3_nt: TGTGCCAGCAGACCCGGGACTAGCCCCCACGAGCAGTACTTC; cdr3_aa: CASRPGTSPHEQYF
clone_size: -; d_call: TRBD2; v_call: TRBV11-1; j_call: TRBJ2-5; cdr3_nt: TGTGCCAGCAGCCGGGGACTAACACAAGAGACCCAGTACTTC; cdr3_aa: CASSRGLTQETQYF
clone_size: -; d_call: -; v_call: TRBV6-4; j_call: TRBJ2-1; cdr3_nt: TGTGCCAGCAGTACTGACCCGAGCTCCTACAATGAGCAGTTCTTC; cdr3_aa: CASSTDPSSYNEQFF
clone_size: -; d_call: -; v_call: TRBV27; j_call: TRBJ2-3; cdr3_nt: TGTGCCAGCAGTTTAGACGGACCCCGTACGCAGTATTTT; cdr3_aa: CASSLDGPRTQYF
clone_size: -; d_call: TRBD1; v_call: TRBV19; j_call: TRBJ2-7; cdr3_nt: TGTGCCAGTAGCATGACAGGGGGCTACGAGCAGTACTTC; cdr3_aa: CASSMTGGYEQYF
clone_size: -; d_call: TRBD1; v_call: TRBV5-1; j_call: TRBJ2-1; cdr3_nt: TGCGCCAGCAGCCTAGGGACAGGTATGATTTCCAATGAGCAGTTCTTC; cdr3_aa: CASSLGTGMISNEQFF
clone_size: many; d_call: -; v_call: TRBV11-1; j_call: TRBJ2-4; cdr3_nt: TGTGCCAGCAGCTTATCGGGAGAAAACATTCAGTACTTC; cdr3_aa: CASSLSGENIQYF
clone_size: -; d_call: -; v_call: TRBV5-6; j_call: TRBJ1-1; cdr3_nt: TGTGCCAGCAGCTTAGTTAGAAACACTGAAGCTTTCTTT; cdr3_aa: CASSLVRNTEAFF
clone_size: -; d_call: -; v_call: TRBV19; j_call: TRBJ1-4; cdr3_nt: TGTGCCAGTAGAATGACGGGTGGTAATGAAAAACTGTTTTTT; cdr3_aa: CASRMTGGNEKLFF
clone_size: few; d_call: TRBD2; v_call: TRBV28; j_call: TRBJ2-7; cdr3_nt: TGTGCCAGCAGGCGGACTAGCGGGGTCGAGCAGTACTTC; cdr3_aa: CASRRTSGVEQYF
clone_size: -; d_call: TRBD2; v_call: TRBV5-1; j_call: TRBJ2-1; cdr3_nt: TGCGCCAGCGGGCTAGCGGGAGGCCGGGGGGAGCAGTTCTTC; cdr3_aa: CASGLAGGRGEQFF
clone_size: -; d_call: -; v_call: TRBV28; j_call: TRBJ1-2; cdr3_nt: TGTGCCAGCAGTTTAGTGGGGGCGCGTAGCTATGGCTACACCTTC; cdr3_aa: CASSLVGARSYGYTF
clone_size: -; d_call: -; v_call: TRBV7-2; j_call: TRBJ2-7; cdr3_nt: TGTGCCAGCAGCTTAGCGGCGAGCGGTTCCTACGAGCAGTACTTC; cdr3_aa: CASSLAASGSYEQYF
clone_size: -; d_call: -; v_call: TRBV28; j_call: TRBJ2-7; cdr3_nt: TGTGCCAGCAGTTTGGGCCACGAGCAGTACTTC; cdr3_aa: CASSLGHEQYF
clone_size: many; d_call: -; v_call: TRBV5-1; j_call: TRBJ2-1; cdr3_nt: TGCGCCAGCAGCCCAGTGATGGGCCATGAGCAGTTCTTC; cdr3_aa: CASSPVMGHEQFF
clone_size: -; d_call: -; v_call: TRBV19; j_call: TRBJ1-1; cdr3_nt: TGTGCCAGTAGTATAGACGGCAGAAAGACTGAAGCTTTCTTT; cdr3_aa: CASSIDGRKTEAFF
clone_size: -; d_call: TRBD2; v_call: TRBV11-3; j_call: TRBJ2-1; cdr3_nt: TGTGCCAGCAGCTTTAGCGGGAGTGTCGGGAATGAGCAGTTCTTC; cdr3_aa: CASSFSGSVGNEQFF
clone_size: -; d_call: TRBD1; v_call: TRBV5-1; j_call: TRBJ2-7; cdr3_nt: TGCGCCAGCAGCTCACGGACAGGGGGTTTCCACGAGCAGTACTTC; cdr3_aa: CASSSRTGGFHEQYF
clone_size: -; d_call: -; v_call: TRBV19; j_call: TRBJ1-4; cdr3_nt: TGTGCCAGTCTCCAGGGACTTCCTAATGAAAAACTGTTTTTT; cdr3_aa: CASLQGLPNEKLFF
clone_size: -; d_call: -; v_call: TRBV19; j_call: TRBJ2-1; cdr3_nt: TGTGCCAGTAGTATTGGGGTGGCGGGAATCAATGAGCAGTTCTTC; cdr3_aa: CASSIGVAGINEQFF
clone_size: few; d_call: TRBD2; v_call: TRBV28; j_call: TRBJ2-2; cdr3_nt: TGTGCCAGCAGTCCCCGGGGGGGGGTCACCGGGGAGCTGTTTTTT; cdr3_aa: CASSPRGGVTGELFF
clone_size: -; d_call: TRBD2; v_call: TRBV5-4; j_call: TRBJ2-2; cdr3_nt: TGTGCCAGCAGCTTGGGAGGACTAGCGGGAGGGCCCGGGGAGCTGTTTTTT; cdr3_aa: CASSLGGLAGGPGELFF
clone_size: -; d_call: -; v_call: TRBV21-1; j_call: TRBJ1-4; cdr3_nt: TGTGCCAGCAGCAAACCTCGGACCCTACCCGCAGCTAATGAAAAACTGTTTTTT; cdr3_aa: CASSKPRTLPAANEKLFF
clone_size: -; d_call: TRBD1; v_call: TRBV4-1; j_call: TRBJ1-4; cdr3_nt: TGCGCCAGCAGCCGCCAAGGACAGGCAGTGGGGGAAAAACTGTTTTTT; cdr3_aa: CASSRQGQAVGEKLFF
clone_size: -; d_call: -; v_call: TRBV28; j_call: TRBJ1-5; cdr3_nt: TGTGCCAGCAGTTTAGCGGGGGGGGCGCCTAATCAGCCCCAGCATTTT; cdr3_aa: CASSLAGGAPNQPQHF
clone_size: -; d_call: TRBD1; v_call: TRBV29-1; j_call: TRBJ1-1; cdr3_nt: TGCAGCGTTGAAGGACAGGGCACTGAAGCTTTCTTT; cdr3_aa: CSVEGQGTEAFF
clone_size: -; d_call: -; v_call: TRBV19; j_call: TRBJ1-2; cdr3_nt: TGTGCCAGTAGTTTACTTCCCCCAGGGAGCAACTATGGCTACACCTTC; cdr3_aa: CASSLLPPGSNYGYTF
clone_size: -; d_call: -; v_call: TRBV25-1; j_call: TRBJ1-4; cdr3_nt: TGTGCCAGCAGTGAAGCTCTCTCCCGGACAGCAACTAATGAAAAACTGTTTTTT; cdr3_aa: CASSEALSRTATNEKLFF
clone_size: -; d_call: TRBD1; v_call: TRBV5-1; j_call: TRBJ1-3; cdr3_nt: TGCGCCAGCAGCCGTGGGACAGATGGAAACACCATATATTTT; cdr3_aa: CASSRGTDGNTIYF
clone_size: -; d_call: -; v_call: TRBV28; j_call: TRBJ2-2; cdr3_nt: TGTGCCAGCAGTTTAGTAGCAGACACCGGGGAGCTGTTTTTT; cdr3_aa: CASSLVADTGELFF
clone_size: many; d_call: TRBD1; v_call: TRBV19; j_call: TRBJ1-4; cdr3_nt: TGTGCCAGTAGAGGGACAGATAATGAAAAACTGTTTTTT; cdr3_aa: CASRGTDNEKLFF
clone_size: once; d_call: -; v_call: TRBV6-1; j_call: TRBJ1-1; cdr3_nt: TGTGCCAGCAGTGGGGCCAGCTACACTGAAGCTTTCTTT; cdr3_aa: CASSGASYTEAFF
clone_size: -; d_call: TRBD1; v_call: TRBV9; j_call: TRBJ1-2; cdr3_nt: TGTGCCAGCAGCGTAGGGGACAGGGGTTCTAGAGGCTATGGCTACACCTTC; cdr3_aa: CASSVGDRGSRGYGYTF
clone_size: -; d_call: TRBD2; v_call: TRBV6-1; j_call: TRBJ2-1; cdr3_nt: TGTGCCAGCAGTGTTCCGGGACTAGCGGGAGGAAGAAATGAGCAGTTCTTC; cdr3_aa: CASSVPGLAGGRNEQFF
clone_size: -; d_call: -; v_call: TRBV28; j_call: TRBJ2-7; cdr3_nt: TGTGCCAGTTGCCCAAGGGGGGCAGGCAACTACGAGCAGTACTTC; cdr3_aa: CASCPRGAGNYEQYF
clone_size: -; d_call: TRBD1; v_call: TRBV5-1; j_call: TRBJ1-1; cdr3_nt: TGCGCCAGCAGCGTCCGGACAGGGATGAACACTGAAGCTTTCTTT; cdr3_aa: CASSVRTGMNTEAFF